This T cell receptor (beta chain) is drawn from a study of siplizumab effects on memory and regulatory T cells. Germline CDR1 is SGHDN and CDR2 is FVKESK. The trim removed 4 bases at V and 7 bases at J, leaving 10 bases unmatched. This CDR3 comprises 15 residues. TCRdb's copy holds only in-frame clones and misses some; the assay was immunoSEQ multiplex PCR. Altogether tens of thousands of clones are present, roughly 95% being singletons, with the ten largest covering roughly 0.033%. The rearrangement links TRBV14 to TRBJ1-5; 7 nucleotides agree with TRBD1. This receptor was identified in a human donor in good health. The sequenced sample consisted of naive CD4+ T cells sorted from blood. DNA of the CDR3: TGTGCCAGCAGCCCGAGAATTGACAGGGAACAGCCCCAGCATTTT. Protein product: CASSPRIDREQPQHF.